The T cell receptor (beta chain) under discussion was sequenced for a study of shared clonotypes between healthy human individuals. Study outcomes and limitations: In general, naive subsets displayed greater estimated richness than memory subsets did.

Healthy HIV-negative adults without recent acute infections or vaccinations served as donors. This clone was seen ten or more times. What it binds is not known. The V and J ends lost 0 bases and 9 bases, in that order; junction bases with no gene match: 4. CDR1 SGDLS and CDR2 YYNGEE come from the germline V gene. The CDR3 runs to 14 residues. Repertoires were generated with immunoSEQ multiplex PCR, while TCRdb's copy carries only in-frame clones and drops some. The data contain more than 900,000 clones, around 78% of them singletons. The chain uses TRBV9 and TRBJ2-3, with TRBD1 identical over 10 bases. This receptor was obtained from a young man in good health. Some clones in this sample may be carry-over from other donors' samples. The sequenced material came from memory CD4+ T cells from PBMCs. Described subset: CD45RA-negative fraction. The CDR3 coding sequence is TGTGCCAGCAGCGTAGGGTTGGGACAGGGGACGCAGTATTTT. Protein sequence: CASSVGLGQGTQYF. Using reference TRBV9 and TRBJ2-3 for the parts outside the CDR3, the full variable domain is DSGVTQTPKHLITATGQRVTLRCSPRSGDLSVYWYQQSLDQGLQFLIQYYNGEERAKGNILERFSAQQFPDLHSELNLSSLELGDSALYFCASSVGLGQGTQYFGPGTRLTVL.